This T cell receptor (beta chain) was found in a study of molecular identifiers for immune sequencing clone quantification. Points from the study as a whole: In naive cells, clones above 20 RNA copies held under 1% of molecules, whereas in effector cells they held over 98%. Spiked Jurkat TCR RNA equal to one cell could reportedly be picked out among 940,000 or so naive cells.

TCRdb independently ran MiXCR on the PCR reads; one entry per CDR3 protein. The repertoire consists of 300,000 to 400,000 distinct CDR3 sequences, with under 25% occurring once and the leading ten covering 0.65% to 0.75%. With RNA at 10%, 30% or 50%, naive CD8 libraries came from around 20,000 to 1,000,000 sorted cells. Naive CD8 T cells were sorted, and the gate applied was CD8+CD4-CCR7+CD45RA+. This clonotype showed up many times. Its antigen is currently unknown. Deletions cut 2 bases from V and 3 bases from J, with 8 bases between. The CDR3 totals 14 residues. The clonotype was recovered from a human donor in good health. Some libraries in this study had Jurkat cell RNA spiked in. Material: naive CD8+ T cells from blood, with Jurkat cell RNA spiked in. Regarding subset: FACS-sorted CD8+CD4-CCR7+CD45RA+ naive T cells. This chain connects TRBV12-3 or TRBV12-4 to TRBJ1-5; D is undetermined. The CDR3 reads CASSLYGSNQPQHF. CDR3 DNA sequence: TGTGCCAGCAGTTTATACGGATCCAATCAGCCCCAGCATTTT.